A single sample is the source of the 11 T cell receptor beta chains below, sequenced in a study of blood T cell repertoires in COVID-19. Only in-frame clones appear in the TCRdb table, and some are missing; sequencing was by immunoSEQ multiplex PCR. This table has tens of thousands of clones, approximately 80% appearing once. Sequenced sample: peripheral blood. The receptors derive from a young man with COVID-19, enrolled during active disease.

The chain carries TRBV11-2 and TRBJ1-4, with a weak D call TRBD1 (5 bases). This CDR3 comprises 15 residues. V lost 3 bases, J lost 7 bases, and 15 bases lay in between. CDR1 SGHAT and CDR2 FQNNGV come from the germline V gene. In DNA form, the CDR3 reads TGTGCCAGCAGCTTCACGGGACCGGGGGGTGAAAAACTGTTTTTT. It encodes CASSFTGPGGEKLFF. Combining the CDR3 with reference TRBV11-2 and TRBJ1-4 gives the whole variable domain EAGVAQSPRYKIIEKRQSVAFWCNPISGHATLYWYQQILGQGPKLLIQFQNNGVVDDSQLPKDRFSAERLKGVDSTLKIQPAKLEDSAVYLCASSFTGPGGEKLFFGSGTQLSVL.

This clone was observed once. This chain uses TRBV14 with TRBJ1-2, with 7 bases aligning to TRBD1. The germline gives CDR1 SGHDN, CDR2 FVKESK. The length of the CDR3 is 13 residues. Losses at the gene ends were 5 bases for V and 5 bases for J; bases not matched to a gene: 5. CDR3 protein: CASSSQGRYGYTF. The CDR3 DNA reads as TGTGCCAGCAGCTCACAGGGGCGGTATGGCTACACCTTC. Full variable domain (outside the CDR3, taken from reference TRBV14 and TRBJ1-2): EAGVTQFPSHSVIEKGQTVTLRCDPISGHDNLYWYRRVMGKEIKFLLHFVKESKQDESGMPNNRFLAERTGGTYSTLKVQPAELEDSGVYFCASSSQGRYGYTFGSGTRLTVV.

The DNA for the CDR3 is TGTGCCAGCAGCAGGGGGACTAGCGGGATTTACAATGAGCAGTTCTTC. As protein: CASSRGTSGIYNEQFF. The V and J genes are TRBV6-4 and TRBJ2-1; 13 bases match TRBD2. V was clipped by 6 bases and J by 4 bases; unmatched bases: 6. CDR3 length equals 16 residues. The V gene's germline CDR1 is MRHNA and CDR2 SNTAGT.

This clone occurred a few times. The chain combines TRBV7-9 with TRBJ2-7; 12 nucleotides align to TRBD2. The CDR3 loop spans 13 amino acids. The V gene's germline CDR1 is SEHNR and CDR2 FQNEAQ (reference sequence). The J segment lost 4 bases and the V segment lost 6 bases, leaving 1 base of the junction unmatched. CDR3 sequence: CASRGTSGYEQYF. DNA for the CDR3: TGTGCCAGCAGAGGGACTAGCGGGTACGAGCAGTACTTC.

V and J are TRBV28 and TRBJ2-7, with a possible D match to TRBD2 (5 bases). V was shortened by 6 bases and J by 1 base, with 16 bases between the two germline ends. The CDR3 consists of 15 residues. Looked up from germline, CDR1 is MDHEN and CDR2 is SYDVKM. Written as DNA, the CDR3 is TGTGCCAGCAGCCCTGGAGGTTCGGGGTCCTACGAGCAGTACTTC. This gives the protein CASSPGGSGSYEQYF.

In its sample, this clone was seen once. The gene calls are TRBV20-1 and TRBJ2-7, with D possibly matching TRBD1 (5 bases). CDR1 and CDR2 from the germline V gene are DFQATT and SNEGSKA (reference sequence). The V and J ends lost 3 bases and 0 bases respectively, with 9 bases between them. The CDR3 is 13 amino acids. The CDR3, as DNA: TGCAGTGCTAGTCCCCAGGGCTCCTACGAGCAGTACTTC. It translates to CSASPQGSYEQYF.

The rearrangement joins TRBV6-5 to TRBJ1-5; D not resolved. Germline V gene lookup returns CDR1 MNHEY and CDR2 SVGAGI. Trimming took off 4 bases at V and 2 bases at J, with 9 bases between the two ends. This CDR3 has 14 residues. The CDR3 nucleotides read TGTGCCAGCAGTTCGTACAGAGGCAATCAGCCCCAGCATTTT. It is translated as CASSSYRGNQPQHF.

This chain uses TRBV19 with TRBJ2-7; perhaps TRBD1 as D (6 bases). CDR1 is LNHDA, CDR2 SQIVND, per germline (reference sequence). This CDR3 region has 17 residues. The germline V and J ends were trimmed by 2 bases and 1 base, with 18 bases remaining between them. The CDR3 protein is CASSIKRTARPSYEQYF. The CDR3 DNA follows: TGTGCCAGTAGTATAAAGAGGACAGCCCGACCATCCTACGAGCAGTACTTC.

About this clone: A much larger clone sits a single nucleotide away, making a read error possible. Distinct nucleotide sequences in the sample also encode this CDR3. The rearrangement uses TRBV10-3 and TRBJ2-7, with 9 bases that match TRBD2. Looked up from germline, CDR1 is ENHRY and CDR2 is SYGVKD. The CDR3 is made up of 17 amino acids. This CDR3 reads CAISESLAGEFSYEQYF. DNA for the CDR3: TGTGCCATCAGTGAGTCCTTAGCGGGAGAGTTTTCCTACGAGCAGTATTTC.

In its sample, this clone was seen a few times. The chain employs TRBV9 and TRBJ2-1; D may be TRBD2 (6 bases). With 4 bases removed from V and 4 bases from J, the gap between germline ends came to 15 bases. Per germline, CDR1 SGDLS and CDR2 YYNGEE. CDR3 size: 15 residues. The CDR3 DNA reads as TGTGCCAGCAGCCCCCAGGAGGGGATATACAATGAGCAGTTCTTC. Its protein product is CASSPQEGIYNEQFF.

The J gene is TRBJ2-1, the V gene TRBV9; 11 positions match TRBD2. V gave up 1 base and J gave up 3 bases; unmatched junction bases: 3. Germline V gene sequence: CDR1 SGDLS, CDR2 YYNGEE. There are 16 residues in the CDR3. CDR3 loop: CASSVLGTSGYNEQFF. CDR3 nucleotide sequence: TGTGCCAGCAGCGTACTCGGGACTAGCGGCTACAATGAGCAGTTCTTC.